Only a few counts were recorded for the clone carrying this T cell receptor (beta chain). Its antigen is not known. Via MiXCR, TCRdb re-called the 5' RACE reads, giving one row per CDR3 protein. Of around 240,000 distinct CDR3 sequences listed, roughly a tenth are singletons. This specimen comes from a study of identical twins. Study-level results: Out-of-frame TCR alpha sharing observed in monozygotic twins exceeded model estimates.

Germline V gene lookup returns CDR1 SGHRS and CDR2 YFSETQ. V gave up 1 base and J gave up 0 bases, with 11 bases separating them. The CDR3 extends over 17 amino acids. The clonotype originates from a man aged 50 to 60 in good health. This sequence joins TRBV5-1 and TRBJ2-6; D uncertain. Sequencing was performed on memory T cells sorted from blood. The CDR3 sequence: CASSLNTLYSGANVLTF. In DNA, the CDR3 is TGCGCCAGCAGCTTGAACACTTTGTACTCTGGGGCCAACGTCCTGACTTTC.